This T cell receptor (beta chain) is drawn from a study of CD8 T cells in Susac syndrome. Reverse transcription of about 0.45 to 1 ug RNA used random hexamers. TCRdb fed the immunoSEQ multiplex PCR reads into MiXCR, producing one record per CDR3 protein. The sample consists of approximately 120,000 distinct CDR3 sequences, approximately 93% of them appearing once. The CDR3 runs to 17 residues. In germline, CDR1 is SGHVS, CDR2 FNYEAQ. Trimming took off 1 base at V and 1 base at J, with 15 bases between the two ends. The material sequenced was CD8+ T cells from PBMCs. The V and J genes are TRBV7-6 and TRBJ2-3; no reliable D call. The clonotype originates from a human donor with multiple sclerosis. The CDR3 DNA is TGTGCCAGCAGCTTAGAGTGGCACGGCGTCGGCACAGATACGCAGTATTTT. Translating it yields CASSLEWHGVGTDTQYF.